Listed below are T cell receptor beta chains from one sample, sequenced in a study of blood T cell repertoires in COVID-19. Libraries were prepared by immunoSEQ multiplex PCR; TCRdb keeps only in-frame clonotypes and omits some of them. This table holds 250,000 or so clones, 75% to 90% found once. Specimen: peripheral blood. The receptors shown here come from a man in his thirties or forties with active or convalescent COVID-19. CDR3s include the opening cysteine and the closing phenylalanine or tryptophan. A D gene is named only where the DNA matches it firmly. The size of a clone is reported for some rows only, either as once, few or many, or as a class for expanded clones.

.	TRBJ2-2	TRBD2	TRBV3-1/TRBV3-2	CASSPTSGGGGTGELFF	TGTGCCAGCAGCCCGACTAGCGGGGGCGGTGGCACCGGGGAGCTGTTTTTT
.	TRBJ2-7	TRBD1	TRBV7-6	CASSRDRNSYEQYF	TGTGCCAGCAGCCGGGACAGAAACTCCTACGAGCAGTACTTC
.	TRBJ2-5	TRBD1	TRBV6-5	CASSRTGQDQETQYF	TGTGCCAGCAGCAGGACGGGACAGGACCAAGAGACCCAGTACTTC
.	TRBJ1-3	.	TRBV5-4	CASSLSDSGNTIYF	TGTGCCAGCAGCTTGTCAGACTCTGGAAACACCATATATTTT
.	TRBJ1-2	.	TRBV10-3	CAISERQAGDGYTF	TGTGCCATCAGTGAACGACAGGCCGGCGATGGCTACACCTTC
.	TRBJ2-5	TRBD2	TRBV5-4	CASSLVVAGEETQYF	TGTGCCAGCAGCTTGGTGGTAGCGGGGGAAGAGACCCAGTACTTC
.	TRBJ1-1	.	TRBV9	CASSVDIGGEAFF	TGTGCCAGCAGCGTAGATATTGGAGGGGAAGCTTTCTTT
.	TRBJ1-1	.	TRBV6-1	CASSQAVLGGRNTEAFF	TGTGCCAGCAGTCAAGCGGTTCTTGGGGGCAGGAACACTGAAGCTTTCTTT
.	TRBJ1-1	TRBD1	TRBV27	CASSRDRGSNTEAFF	TGTGCCAGCAGTCGGGACAGGGGCTCGAACACTGAAGCTTTCTTT
.	TRBJ1-1	TRBD1	TRBV19	CASSNGQAEAFF	TGTGCCAGTAGTAACGGACAGGCTGAAGCTTTCTTT
.	TRBJ2-3	TRBD2	TRBV11-3	CASSLGVLLAGATDTQYF	TGTGCCAGCAGCTTAGGTGTCCTACTAGCGGGGGCCACAGATACGCAGTATTTT
.	TRBJ2-5	.	TRBV30	CAWSAQARGTQYF	TGTGCCTGGAGTGCGCAGGCCCGGGGGACCCAGTACTTC
few	TRBJ1-3	.	TRBV6-6	CASTQRGNTIYF	TGTGCCAGCACTCAGCGGGGAAACACCATATATTTT
.	TRBJ1-2	.	TRBV5-6	CASSWAPNYGYTF	TGTGCCAGCAGCTGGGCGCCCAACTATGGCTACACCTTC
.	TRBJ1-1	TRBD1	TRBV5-1	CASSPGDSTTNTEAFF	TGCGCCAGCAGCCCGGGGGACAGCACGACGAACACTGAAGCTTTCTTT
.	TRBJ1-2	TRBD1	TRBV4-3	CASSQETGGWGYTF	TGCGCCAGCAGCCAAGAAACAGGGGGCTGGGGCTACACCTTC
.	TRBJ1-6	TRBD1	TRBV6-5	CASSYEQGINSPLHF	TGTGCCAGCAGTTACGAACAGGGGATCAATTCACCCCTCCACTTT
.	TRBJ2-7	.	TRBV5-1	CASSADLASSSYEQYF	TGCGCCAGCAGCGCAGATCTAGCGTCTAGCTCCTACGAGCAGTACTTC
.	TRBJ1-2	TRBD1	TRBV30	CAWSPGTGGPIYGYTF	TGTGCCTGGAGTCCCGGGACAGGGGGCCCCATCTATGGCTACACCTTC
.	TRBJ1-2	TRBD1	TRBV18	CASSPVDRADGYTF	TGTGCCAGCTCACCAGTGGACAGGGCGGATGGCTACACCTTC
.	TRBJ1-2	.	TRBV5-5	CASSENYGYTF	TGTGCCAGCAGCGAGAACTATGGCTACACCTTC
.	TRBJ1-1	.	TRBV11-2	CASSLDWRGRTEAFF	TGTGCCAGCAGCTTAGACTGGCGGGGGCGGACTGAAGCTTTCTTT
.	TRBJ2-7	.	TRBV9	CASSPQDAYEQYF	TGTGCCAGCAGCCCCCAGGATGCCTACGAGCAGTACTTC
.	TRBJ1-2	TRBD1	TRBV28	CASSPLQGAGDGYTF	TGTGCCAGCAGTCCACTACAGGGGGCGGGTGATGGCTACACCTTC
.	TRBJ2-7	TRBD2	TRBV6-1	CASSELAGEQYF	TGTGCCAGCAGTGAACTAGCGGGTGAGCAGTACTTC
.	TRBJ2-1	.	TRBV6-6	CASSSLDNEQFF	TGTGCCAGCAGTAGCCTGGACAATGAGCAGTTCTTC
.	TRBJ1-1	.	TRBV6-5	CASSYGSLNTEAFF	TGTGCCAGCAGTTACGGTTCCCTAAACACTGAAGCTTTCTTT
.	TRBJ1-2	TRBD1	TRBV29-1	CSVDSGGTYGYTF	TGCAGCGTTGACTCAGGGGGCACCTATGGCTACACCTTC
.	TRBJ2-2	.	TRBV7-7	CASSAGGANTGELFF	TGTGCCAGCAGCGCGGGTGGGGCGAACACCGGGGAGCTGTTTTTT
once	TRBJ1-6	.	TRBV5-5	CASSSSRAISSYNSPLHF	TGTGCCAGCAGCTCCAGCAGGGCCATAAGCTCTTATAATTCACCCCTCCACTTT
.	TRBJ1-1	TRBD1	TRBV7-9	CASSLQGDMNTEAFF	TGTGCCAGCAGCTTACAGGGGGACATGAACACTGAAGCTTTCTTT
.	TRBJ1-2	.	TRBV3-1/TRBV3-2	CASSQDLGRSGYTF	TGTGCCAGCAGCCAAGATTTGGGGCGATCCGGCTACACCTTC
.	TRBJ2-3	TRBD2	TRBV12-5	CASGLGALAGTDTQYF	TGTGCTAGTGGTTTGGGCGCTTTAGCGGGTACGGATACGCAGTATTTT
.	TRBJ1-2	.	TRBV6-5	CASSQAANYGYTF	TGTGCCAGCAGCCAGGCAGCTAACTATGGCTACACCTTC
.	TRBJ1-5	.	TRBV21-1	CASSRAPGQGGAPPDSNQPQHF	TGTGCCAGCAGTCGGGCTCCGGGACAGGGGGGCGCCCCTCCCGATAGCAATCAGCCCCAGCATTTT
.	TRBJ1-4	.	TRBV14	CASSQGPWGSGNEKLFF	TGTGCCAGCAGCCAAGGTCCGTGGGGCAGTGGTAATGAAAAACTGTTTTTT
once	TRBJ2-1	TRBD2	TRBV29-1	CSVEGTSGPSSYNEQFF	TGCAGCGTCGAGGGGACTAGCGGGCCAAGCTCCTACAATGAGCAGTTCTTC
.	TRBJ1-4	.	TRBV4-1	CASSQYSNEKLFF	TGCGCCAGCAGCCAATACTCTAATGAAAAACTGTTTTTT
.	TRBJ2-5	TRBD2	TRBV19	CASSIGGGGGETQYF	TGTGCCAGTAGTATCGGCGGGGGGGGCGGAGAGACCCAGTACTTC
.	TRBJ1-1	.	TRBV21-1	CASSKAGDRKKAFF	TGTGCCAGCAGCAAAGCAGGGGACAGGAAGAAAGCTTTCTTT